This T cell receptor beta chain derives from a study of shared clonotypes between healthy human individuals. Sequencing was performed with immunoSEQ multiplex PCR; in TCRdb, only in-frame clones are kept and a portion is missing. This sample has 2 million to 2.5 million clones; roughly 92% occur once, and the top ten carry around 0.38%. CDR3 length equals 12 residues. Germline loops: CDR1 MDHEN, CDR2 SYDVKM. Trimming cost V 7 bases and J 5 bases, with 9 bases left between them. The chain has TRBV28 and TRBJ1-5; D is uncertain. The source of this sequence is a man between 18 and 35 years old in good health. Some clones in this sample may be carry-over from other donors' samples. What was sequenced was naive CD4+ T cells from PBMCs. Subset reported: CD45RA+ positively selected. The CDR3 bases are TGTGCCAGCAAACTCCAGCATCAGCCCCAGCATTTT. Protein: CASKLQHQPQHF. Full variable domain (missing parts from reference TRBV28 and TRBJ1-5): DVKVTQSSRYLVKRTGEKVFLECVQDMDHENMFWYRQDPGLGLRLIYFSYDVKMKEKGDIPEGYSVSREKKERFSLILESASTNQTSMYLCASKLQHQPQHFGDGTRLSIL.